Sequencing of this T cell receptor (beta chain) was carried out in a study of blood T cell repertoires in COVID-19. Study-wide context: The United States, Italy and Spain provided the acute and convalescent COVID-19 samples. T cells, B-cell-depleted T cells, or PBMCs supplied cDNA or gDNA.

In the original analysis: Reference gene primers were amplified, and this amplification served to estimate nucleated cell counts. Generated by immunoSEQ multiplex PCR, the TCRdb table keeps only in-frame clones and is missing some. Clone size and the V and J calls come from that table; the DNA yielded D and trimming. Among about 300,000 clones listed, roughly 88% were seen once. Germline CDR1 reads SGDLS; CDR2 reads YYNGEE. V dropped 2 bases and J dropped 8; count of bases not matched to a gene: 4. This CDR3 comprises 14 residues. The sequenced material came from peripheral blood. The TCR originated in a woman between 50 and 59 years old with acute or convalescent COVID-19. This rearrangement joins TRBV9 to TRBJ1-4; 9 bases align to TRBD1. In DNA form, the CDR3 reads TGTGCCAGCAGCGTGACAGGGGGAAGAGAAAAACTGTTTTTT. Protein: CASSVTGGREKLFF.